This T cell receptor (beta chain) comes out of a study of T cells after yellow fever vaccination. On the study more broadly: Low-cell-number fractions were prepared with SMART-Seq v4 Ultra Low Input. Whole-study findings and limits: The study re-detected most primary-vaccination clones after the booster (roughly 95% CD4, just over 85% CD8). A limited proportion of clonotypes was detected within both the CD4 and CD8 compartments.

Synthesis of TCR cDNA relied on 5'RACE template switching, which attached a universal primer site and UMIs. MiXCR, run by TCRdb on the 5' RACE reads, gives a single entry per CDR3 protein. The table has approximately 510,000 distinct CDR3 sequences, roughly a fifth seen once. For this clonotype: Its antigen is unknown.

In germline, CDR1 is SNHLY, CDR2 FYNNEI. Germline trimming cut 6 bases from V and 2 bases from J; bases unmatched to any gene: 8. The CDR3 consists of 16 residues. The rearrangement uses TRBV2 and TRBJ1-5; TRBD1 matches 9 bases. Sequencing used PBMCs, obtained more than 20 days after the first yellow fever vaccination. The sequence came from a man younger than 30 who received the YFV17D yellow fever vaccine. As DNA, the CDR3 is TGTGCCAGCAGGCCCACAGGGGGCTGGGGCAATCAGCCCCAGCATTTT. Translating it yields CASRPTGGWGNQPQHF.